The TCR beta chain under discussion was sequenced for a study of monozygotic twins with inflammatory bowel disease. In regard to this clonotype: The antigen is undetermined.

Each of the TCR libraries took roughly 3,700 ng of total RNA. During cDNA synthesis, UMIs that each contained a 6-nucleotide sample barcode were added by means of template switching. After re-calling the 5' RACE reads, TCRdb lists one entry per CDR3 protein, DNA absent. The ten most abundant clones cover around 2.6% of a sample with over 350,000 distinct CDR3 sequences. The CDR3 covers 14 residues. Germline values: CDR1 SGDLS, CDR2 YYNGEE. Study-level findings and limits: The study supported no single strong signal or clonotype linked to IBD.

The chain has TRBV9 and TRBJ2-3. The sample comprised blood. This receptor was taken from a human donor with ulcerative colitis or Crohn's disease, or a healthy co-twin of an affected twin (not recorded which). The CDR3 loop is CASSVAASTDTQYF.